Listed here are 23 T cell receptor beta chains from one sample, sequenced in a study of cytomegalovirus exposure and HLA in healthy donors. Amplification used 60 Vbeta primers and 13 Jbeta primers. Profiled with immunoSEQ multiplex PCR; TCRdb holds only in-frame clones, not every one. The table has under 150,000 clones, over 75% seen once. Input material: PBMCs. The origin of the receptors is a woman aged 40-49 years in good health and CMV-seropositive.

The rearrangement links TRBV28 to TRBJ1-2, with a tentative D call TRBD1 (6 bases). The CDR3 sequence is 13 residues long. Trimming cost V 7 bases and J 6 bases, with 15 bases left between them. Germline CDR1 and CDR2: MDHEN and SYDVKM. CDR3 protein: CASNPQGVDGYTF. The CDR3 DNA is TGTGCCAGCAATCCACAGGGAGTGGATGGCTACACCTTC.

The chain uses TRBV10-3 and TRBJ1-2; D is unclear. The CDR3 consists of 16 residues. The germline V gene has CDR1 ENHRY and CDR2 SYGVKD. The V gene lost 5 bases and the J gene lost 4 bases, with 20 bases spanning the gap. The chain's CDR3 is CAISPPRRPGGYGYTF. The CDR3 DNA reads TGTGCCATCAGTCCACCTCGGCGACCGGGTGGCTATGGCTACACCTTC.

The chain employs TRBV9 and TRBJ1-2; 7 bases line up with TRBD1. This CDR3 has 15 amino acids. The V segment lost 3 bases and the J segment 7 bases; nucleotides outside the gene matches: 12. CDR1 is SGDLS and CDR2 is YYNGEE in the germline V gene. CDR3 amino acids: CASSAPTGLSGGYTF. Here the CDR3 DNA reads TGTGCCAGCAGCGCCCCGACAGGGTTGAGCGGTGGCTACACCTTC.

The chain uses TRBV29-1 and TRBJ1-2; 8 bases line up with TRBD1. The CDR3 totals 13 residues. Trimming at V came to 5 bases and at J to 4 bases, leaving 6 bases not matched to a gene. Germline V lookup: CDR1 SQVTM, CDR2 ANQGSEA. CDR3 loop: CSVTQGVGYGYTF. CDR3 DNA sequence: TGCAGCGTTACACAGGGGGTGGGCTATGGCTACACCTTC. The variable domain in full, with the rest retrieved from reference TRBV29-1 and TRBJ1-2, is SAVISQKPSRDICQRGTSLTIQCQVDSQVTMMFWYRQQPGQSLTLIATANQGSEATYESGFVIDKFPISRPNLTFSTLTVSNMSPEDSSIYLCSVTQGVGYGYTFGSGTRLTVV.

The chain combines TRBV5-4 with TRBJ1-4; 11 bases agree with TRBD1. CDR3 length: 16 residues. Germline assignment: CDR1 SGHNT and CDR2 YYREEE (reference sequence). With V trimmed by 4 bases and J by 4 bases, 6 bases remained unmatched. The CDR3, as DNA: TGTGCCAGCAGCCGGGACAGGGGGTCGGTTAATGAAAAACTGTTTTTT. It yields the protein CASSRDRGSVNEKLFF.

With regard to this clone: Germline is not matched at one junction end, which may reflect a read error. The rearrangement uses TRBV29-1 and TRBJ1-3; 8 bases fit TRBD1. The CDR3 is 18 amino acids. The germline gives CDR1 SQVTM, CDR2 ANQGSEA. The chain's CDR3 is CSVEDRGTWYGSGNTIYF. CDR3 DNA sequence: TGCAGCGTCGAAGACAGGGGAACCTGGTACGGTTCCGGAAACACCATATATTTT.

This chain joins TRBV4-3 and TRBJ1-1, with D possibly TRBD1 on 6 matching bases. From germline, CDR1 is LGHNA and CDR2 YSLEER. This CDR3 comprises 19 residues. The V end was cut by 2 bases, the J end by 3 bases, with 25 bases between. The DNA of the CDR3 is TGCGCCAGCAGCCAATGGAAGGGACACACGCCCGGGGGGGACACTGAAGCTTTCTTT. Residues: CASSQWKGHTPGGDTEAFF.

This chain links TRBV7-9 with TRBJ1-4, with 7 bases that match TRBD1. The CDR3 contains 15 residues. Trimming removed 5 bases from V and 3 bases from J; junction bases left unmatched: 6. CDR1 SEHNR and CDR2 FQNEAQ come from the germline V gene (reference sequence). The CDR3 bases are TGTGCCAGCAGCGTTGGACAGGCACCTAATGAAAAACTGTTTTTT. This encodes CASSVGQAPNEKLFF.

This chain links TRBV9 with TRBJ2-2; no reliable D call. V was pared by 3 bases and J by 3 bases, with 3 bases between. The V gene's germline CDR1 is SGDLS and CDR2 YYNGEE. CDR3 length: 12 amino acids. The CDR3 sequence: CASSADTGELFF. CDR3 DNA: TGTGCCAGCAGCGCAGACACCGGGGAGCTGTTTTTT.

The sample holds one count of this clone. The gene calls are TRBV2 and TRBJ1-4; tentative D call: TRBD1 (6 bases). V lost 6 bases to trimming and J lost 7 bases, with 21 bases between them. Germline V CDR1 and CDR2: SNHLY, FYNNEI. The CDR3 runs to 16 residues. The CDR3 DNA follows: TGTGCCAGCAGAAACCCCCGCCCAGGGGATGGTGAAAAACTGTTTTTT. Translating gives CASRNPRPGDGEKLFF.

The chain employs TRBV6-5 and TRBJ1-1, with D hard to call. V was cut by 4 bases and J by 0 bases, with 12 bases left in between. Germline V gene lookup returns CDR1 MNHEY and CDR2 SVGAGI. The length of the CDR3 is 15 residues. The chain's CDR3 is CASSLATAMNTEAFF. The DNA of the CDR3 is TGTGCCAGCAGTTTAGCGACGGCGATGAACACTGAAGCTTTCTTT.

This chain links TRBV5-1 with TRBJ2-7; tentative D call: TRBD2 (6 bases). Germline V gives CDR1 SGHRS, CDR2 YFSETQ. Trimming removed 3 bases at V and 0 bases at J, with 10 bases between. The CDR3 extends over 14 amino acids. The CDR3 loop reads CASSSGGLSYEQYF. Written as DNA, the CDR3 is TGCGCCAGCAGCTCCGGGGGTCTCTCCTACGAGCAGTACTTC.

This clone showed up just a few times. The rearrangement uses TRBV5-1 and TRBJ2-3; 9 bases map to TRBD1. Unmatched junction bases numbered 8, after V lost 2 bases and J lost 4 bases. The germline gives CDR1 SGHRS, CDR2 YFSETQ. The CDR3 has 16 residues. CDR3 sequence: CASSLQGAPVADTQYF. CDR3 sequence (DNA): TGCGCCAGCAGCTTACAGGGGGCTCCGGTCGCAGATACGCAGTATTTT.

The V call is TRBV7-8, the J call TRBJ2-7; D may be TRBD1 (6 bases). The CDR3 runs 15 residues. Germline CDR1 SGHVS, CDR2 FQNEAQ. V shed 2 bases and J shed 0 bases, with 11 bases lying between them. For the CDR3, the DNA is TGTGCCAGCAGCTTAAGCCAGGGGCTCTCCTACGAGCAGTACTTC. The encoded protein is CASSLSQGLSYEQYF.

The chain has TRBV4-3 and TRBJ2-5, with 13 bases fitting TRBD2. Germline assignment: CDR1 LGHNA and CDR2 YSLEER. After removal of 0 bases from V and 3 bases from J, the junction contained 7 bases not matched to a gene. CDR3 length: 18 residues. The CDR3 bases are TGCGCCAGCAGCCAAGACCAGCGACTAGCGGGGGGAGAAGAGACCCAGTACTTC. Protein sequence: CASSQDQRLAGGEETQYF.

This clone was seen only once. The genes are TRBV18 and TRBJ2-3, with 8 bases identical to TRBD2. Germline assignment: CDR1 KGHSH and CDR2 LQKENI. CDR3 length equals 20 residues. Unmatched junction bases numbered 18, after V lost 0 bases and J lost 4 bases. The CDR3 sequence is CASSPPRFDPWKRGSDTQYF. CDR3 in DNA: TGTGCCAGCTCACCACCCAGATTTGACCCGTGGAAGCGGGGGTCAGATACGCAGTATTTT.

As to this clone: Different DNA sequences within this sample yield the same CDR3. The CDR3 here is CSATGNTEAFF. The CDR3, as DNA: TGCAGTGCTACCGGGAACACTGAAGCTTTCTTT. This chain uses TRBV20-1 with TRBJ1-1; D gene unclear. The CDR3 spans 11 residues. Deletions cut 4 bases from V and 1 base from J, with 4 bases between. Germline-derived CDR1 and CDR2 are DFQATT and SNEGSKA (reference sequence).

J is TRBJ1-5 and V is TRBV5-6; no reliable D call. The ends were cut back, 3 bases at V and 3 bases at J, with 16 bases in the middle. CDR3 length: 16 residues. Per the germline V gene, CDR1 is SGHDT and CDR2 is YYEEEE. The CDR3 DNA follows: TGTGCCAGCAGCTCAGCAGGTCGTGGGTTCAATCAGCCCCAGCATTTT. As protein: CASSSAGRGFNQPQHF.

CDR3 nucleotide sequence: TGTGCCAGCAAGCGGGGTTTGGCTGAAGCTTTCTTT. Its protein product is CASKRGLAEAFF. The V and J genes are TRBV28 and TRBJ1-1; no definite D call. Germline CDR1 and CDR2: MDHEN and SYDVKM. V lost 7 bases to trimming and J lost 6 bases, with 12 bases between them. The CDR3 loop spans 12 amino acids. The full variable domain, its missing parts supplied by reference TRBV28 and TRBJ1-1, is DVKVTQSSRYLVKRTGEKVFLECVQDMDHENMFWYRQDPGLGLRLIYFSYDVKMKEKGDIPEGYSVSREKKERFSLILESASTNQTSMYLCASKRGLAEAFFGQGTRLTVV.

This chain uses TRBV5-8 with TRBJ1-1; tentative D call: TRBD1 (5 bases). CDR1 and CDR2 (germline): SGHTS, YDEGEE. The CDR3 is 14 amino acids. With 0 bases removed from V and 1 base from J, the gap between germline ends came to 7 bases. The CDR3 sequence: CASSLEGANTEAFF. The CDR3 bases are TGTGCCAGCAGCTTGGAAGGGGCGAACACTGAAGCTTTCTTT.

The chain links TRBV21-1 to TRBJ2-3; the DNA was not used to check the table's D call, TRBD1. TRBV21-1 constitutes a pseudogene. This CDR3 is built from 15 residues. In DNA form, the CDR3 reads TGTGCCAGCAGCAACTCGACAGGGGGAACAGATACGCAGTATTTT. Translation: CASSNSTGGTDTQYF.

CDR3 sequence: CSARDAVKQFF. The CDR3 region has the DNA TGCAGTGCTAGAGATGCGGTGAAGCAGTTCTTC. The rearrangement links TRBV20-1 to TRBJ2-1; D not certain. Trimming removed 0 bases at V and 11 bases at J, with 8 bases between. This CDR3 is 11 amino acids long. Per germline, CDR1 DFQATT and CDR2 SNEGSKA (reference sequence).

This clone was observed a handful of times. This chain connects TRBV18 to TRBJ1-1; 9 nucleotides match TRBD1. Germline loops: CDR1 KGHSH, CDR2 LQKENI. The CDR3 length is 17 residues. V lost 3 bases to trimming and J lost 5 bases; unmatched junction nucleotides: 13. CDR3 in DNA: TGTGCCAGCTCACCGCCGGGACAGGGATTTGGTAGTACTGAAGCTTTCTTT. Its translation: CASSPPGQGFGSTEAFF.